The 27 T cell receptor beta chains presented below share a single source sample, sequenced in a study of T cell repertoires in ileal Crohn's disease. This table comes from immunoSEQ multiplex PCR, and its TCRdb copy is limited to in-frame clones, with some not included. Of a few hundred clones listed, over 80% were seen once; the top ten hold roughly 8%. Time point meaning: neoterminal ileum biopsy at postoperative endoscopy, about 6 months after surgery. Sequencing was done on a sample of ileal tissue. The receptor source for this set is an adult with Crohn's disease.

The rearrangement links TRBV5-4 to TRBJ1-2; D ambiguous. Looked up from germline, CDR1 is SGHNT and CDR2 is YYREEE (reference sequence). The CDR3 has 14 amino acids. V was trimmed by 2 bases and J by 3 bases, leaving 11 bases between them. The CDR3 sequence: CASSLFGGDYGYTF. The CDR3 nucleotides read TGTGCCAGCAGCTTATTCGGCGGAGACTATGGCTACACCTTC. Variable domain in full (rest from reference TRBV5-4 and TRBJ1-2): ETGVTQSPTHLIKTRGQQVTLRCSSQSGHNTVSWYQQALGQGPQFIFQYYREEENGRGNFPPRFSGLQFPNYSSELNVNALELDDSALYLCASSLFGGDYGYTFGSGTRLTVV.

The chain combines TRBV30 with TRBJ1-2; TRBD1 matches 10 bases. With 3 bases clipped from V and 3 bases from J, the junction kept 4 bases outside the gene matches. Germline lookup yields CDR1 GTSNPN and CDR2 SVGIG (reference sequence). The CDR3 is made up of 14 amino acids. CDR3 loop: CAWSKTGGDYGYTF. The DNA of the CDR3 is TGTGCCTGGAGCAAGACAGGGGGCGACTATGGCTACACCTTC.

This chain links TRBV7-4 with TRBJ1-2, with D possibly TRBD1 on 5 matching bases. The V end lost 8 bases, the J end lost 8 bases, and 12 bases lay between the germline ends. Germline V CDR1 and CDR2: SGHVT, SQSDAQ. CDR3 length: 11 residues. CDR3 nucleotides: TGTGCCAGCCTATCAGGGAAGGGCTACACCTTC. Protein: CASLSGKGYTF.

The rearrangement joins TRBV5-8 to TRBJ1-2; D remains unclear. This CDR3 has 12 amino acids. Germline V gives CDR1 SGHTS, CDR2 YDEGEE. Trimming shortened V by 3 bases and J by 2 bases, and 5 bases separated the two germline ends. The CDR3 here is CASSSGNYGYTF. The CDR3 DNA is TGTGCCAGCAGCTCGGGGAACTATGGCTACACCTTC.

The CDR3 nucleotides are TGTGCCAGCAGTGTCACTAGCGGGGGGGCAGATACGCAGTATTTT. Its translation: CASSVTSGGADTQYF. The gene calls are TRBV6-1 and TRBJ2-3; 13 positions agree with TRBD2. Germline CDR1 reads MNHNS; CDR2 reads SASEGT. This CDR3 is built from 15 residues. After removal of 4 bases from V and 4 bases from J, the junction contained 2 bases not matched to a gene.

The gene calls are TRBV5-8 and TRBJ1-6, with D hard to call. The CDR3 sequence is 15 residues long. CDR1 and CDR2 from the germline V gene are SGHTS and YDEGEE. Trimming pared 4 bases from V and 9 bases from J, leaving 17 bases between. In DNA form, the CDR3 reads TGTGCCAGCAGCGCACCTGGAGTCGGAGGTTCACCCCTCCACTTT. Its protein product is CASSAPGVGGSPLHF.

The CDR3 sequence is CATGFGGGVKTQYF. The CDR3 nucleotides are TGTGCCACCGGGTTTGGAGGGGGAGTGAAGACCCAGTACTTC. The chain combines TRBV15 with TRBJ2-5, with D perhaps being TRBD1 or TRBD2 (6 bases each). Germline assignment: CDR1 LNHNV and CDR2 YYDKDF (reference sequence). This CDR3 has 14 amino acids. V dropped 8 bases and J dropped 6 bases, with 19 bases sitting between them.

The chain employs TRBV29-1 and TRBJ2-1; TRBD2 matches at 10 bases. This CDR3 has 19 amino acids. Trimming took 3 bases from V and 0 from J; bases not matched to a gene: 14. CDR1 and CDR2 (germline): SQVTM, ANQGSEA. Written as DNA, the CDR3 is TGCAGCGTTGACACACTAAATGTAAAGCGGGAGGGCTCCTACAATGAGCAGTTCTTC. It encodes CSVDTLNVKREGSYNEQFF.

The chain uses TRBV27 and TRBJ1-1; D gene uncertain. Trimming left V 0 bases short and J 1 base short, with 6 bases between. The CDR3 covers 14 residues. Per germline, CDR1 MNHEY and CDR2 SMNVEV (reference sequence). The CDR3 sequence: CASSLSNKNTEAFF. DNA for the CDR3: TGTGCCAGCAGTTTATCGAACAAGAACACTGAAGCTTTCTTT.

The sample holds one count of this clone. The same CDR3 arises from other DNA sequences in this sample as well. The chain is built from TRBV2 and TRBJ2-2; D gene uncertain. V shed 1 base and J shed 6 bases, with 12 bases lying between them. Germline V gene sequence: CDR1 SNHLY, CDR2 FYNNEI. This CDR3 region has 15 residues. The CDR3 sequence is CASSEGKVLPGELFF. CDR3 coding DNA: TGTGCCAGCAGTGAAGGCAAAGTATTACCCGGGGAGCTGTTTTTT.

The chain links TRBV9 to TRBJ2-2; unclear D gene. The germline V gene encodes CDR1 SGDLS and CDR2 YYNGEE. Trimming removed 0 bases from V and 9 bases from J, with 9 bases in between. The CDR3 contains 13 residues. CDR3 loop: CASSVDSGRELFF. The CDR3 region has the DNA TGTGCCAGCAGCGTAGATTCAGGCCGGGAGCTGTTTTTT.

CDR3 region: CASNIQGSYEQYF. CDR3 DNA: TGTGCCAGCAACATACAGGGATCCTACGAGCAGTACTTC. The chain employs TRBV25-1 and TRBJ2-7, with D possibly being TRBD1 (6 bases). Germline assignment: CDR1 MGHDK and CDR2 SYGVNS. V shed 7 bases and J shed 1 base, with 11 bases lying between them. This CDR3 region has 13 residues.

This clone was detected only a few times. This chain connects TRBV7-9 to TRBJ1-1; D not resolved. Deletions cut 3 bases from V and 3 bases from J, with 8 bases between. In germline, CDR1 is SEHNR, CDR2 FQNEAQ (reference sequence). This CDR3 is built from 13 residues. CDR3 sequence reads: CASSFDGYTEAFF. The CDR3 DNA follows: TGTGCCAGCAGCTTCGATGGATACACTGAAGCTTTCTTT.

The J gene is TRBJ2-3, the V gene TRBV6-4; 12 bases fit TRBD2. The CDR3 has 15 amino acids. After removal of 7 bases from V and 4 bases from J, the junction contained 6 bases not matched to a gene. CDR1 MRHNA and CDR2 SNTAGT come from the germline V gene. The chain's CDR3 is CASTMTSGSADTQYF. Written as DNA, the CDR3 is TGTGCCAGCACCATGACTAGCGGGAGTGCAGATACGCAGTATTTT.

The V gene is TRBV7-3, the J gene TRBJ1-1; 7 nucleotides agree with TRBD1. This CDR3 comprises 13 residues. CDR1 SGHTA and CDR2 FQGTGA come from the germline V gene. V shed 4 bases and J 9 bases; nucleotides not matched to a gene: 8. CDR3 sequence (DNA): TGTGCCAGCAGCTCCCATCAGGGGGGGCAAGCTTTCTTT. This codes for CASSSHQGGQAFF.

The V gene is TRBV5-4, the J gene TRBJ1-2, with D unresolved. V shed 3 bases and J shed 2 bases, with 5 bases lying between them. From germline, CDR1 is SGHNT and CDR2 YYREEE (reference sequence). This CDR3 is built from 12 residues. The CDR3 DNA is TGTGCCAGCAGCTCGGGGAACTATGGCTACACCTTC. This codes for CASSSGNYGYTF.

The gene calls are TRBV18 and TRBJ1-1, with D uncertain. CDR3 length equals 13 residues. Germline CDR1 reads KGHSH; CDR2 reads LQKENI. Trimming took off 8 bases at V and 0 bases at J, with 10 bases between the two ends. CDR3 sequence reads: CASAGDLNTEAFF. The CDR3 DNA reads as TGTGCCAGCGCAGGAGACTTGAACACTGAAGCTTTCTTT.

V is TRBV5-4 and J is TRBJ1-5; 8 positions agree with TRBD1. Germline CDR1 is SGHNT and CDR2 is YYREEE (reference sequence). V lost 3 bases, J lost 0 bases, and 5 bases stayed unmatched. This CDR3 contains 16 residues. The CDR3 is CASSYGTGHSNQPQHF. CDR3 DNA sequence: TGTGCCAGCAGCTATGGGACAGGTCATAGCAATCAGCCCCAGCATTTT.

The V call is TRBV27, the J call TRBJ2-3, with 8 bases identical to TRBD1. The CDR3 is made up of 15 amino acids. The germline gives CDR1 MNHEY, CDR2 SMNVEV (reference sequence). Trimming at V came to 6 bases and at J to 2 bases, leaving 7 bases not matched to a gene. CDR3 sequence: CASSPRDRTTDTQYF. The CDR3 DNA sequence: TGTGCCAGCAGCCCCCGGGACAGGACCACAGATACGCAGTATTTT.

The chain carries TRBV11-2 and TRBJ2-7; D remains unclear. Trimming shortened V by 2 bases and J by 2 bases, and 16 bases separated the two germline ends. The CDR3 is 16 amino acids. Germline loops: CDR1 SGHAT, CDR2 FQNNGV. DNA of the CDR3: TGTGCCAGCAGCTTACGACCCGATCCAACCACCTACGAGCAGTACTTC. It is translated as CASSLRPDPTTYEQYF. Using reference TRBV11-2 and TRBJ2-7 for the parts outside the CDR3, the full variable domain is EAGVAQSPRYKIIEKRQSVAFWCNPISGHATLYWYQQILGQGPKLLIQFQNNGVVDDSQLPKDRFSAERLKGVDSTLKIQPAKLEDSAVYLCASSLRPDPTTYEQYFGPGTRLTVT.

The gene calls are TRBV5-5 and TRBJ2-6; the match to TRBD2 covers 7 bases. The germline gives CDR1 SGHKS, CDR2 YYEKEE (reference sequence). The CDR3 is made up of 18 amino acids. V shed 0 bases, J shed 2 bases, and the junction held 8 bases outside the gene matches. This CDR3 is CASSLAEAGRAGANVLTF. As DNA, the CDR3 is TGTGCCAGCAGCTTGGCTGAGGCAGGGAGGGCTGGGGCCAACGTCCTGACTTTC.

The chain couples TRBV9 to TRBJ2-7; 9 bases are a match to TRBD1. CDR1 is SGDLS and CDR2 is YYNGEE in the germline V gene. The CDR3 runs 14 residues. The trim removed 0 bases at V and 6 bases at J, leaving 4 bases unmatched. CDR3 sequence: CASSVGGTGPEQYF. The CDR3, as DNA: TGTGCCAGCAGCGTAGGAGGGACAGGGCCCGAGCAGTACTTC.

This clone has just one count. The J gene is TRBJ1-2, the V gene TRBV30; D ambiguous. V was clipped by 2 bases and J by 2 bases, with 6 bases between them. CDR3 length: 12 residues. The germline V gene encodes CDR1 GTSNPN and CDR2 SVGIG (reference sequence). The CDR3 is CAWSKGNYGYTF. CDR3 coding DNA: TGTGCCTGGAGTAAGGGAAACTATGGCTACACCTTC.

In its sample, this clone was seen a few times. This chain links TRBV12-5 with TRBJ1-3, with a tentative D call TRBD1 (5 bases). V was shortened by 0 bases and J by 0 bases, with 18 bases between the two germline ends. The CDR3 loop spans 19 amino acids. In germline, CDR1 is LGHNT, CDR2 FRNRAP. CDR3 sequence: CASGLVHEGQATSGNTIYF. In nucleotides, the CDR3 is TGTGCTAGTGGTTTGGTCCACGAGGGGCAGGCGACCTCTGGAAACACCATATATTTT.

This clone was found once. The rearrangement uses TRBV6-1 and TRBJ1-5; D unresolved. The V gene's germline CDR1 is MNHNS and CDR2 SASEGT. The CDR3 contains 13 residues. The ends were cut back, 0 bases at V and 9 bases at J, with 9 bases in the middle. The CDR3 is CASSEAFDRPQHF. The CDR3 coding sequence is TGTGCCAGCAGTGAAGCGTTCGACCGGCCCCAGCATTTT.

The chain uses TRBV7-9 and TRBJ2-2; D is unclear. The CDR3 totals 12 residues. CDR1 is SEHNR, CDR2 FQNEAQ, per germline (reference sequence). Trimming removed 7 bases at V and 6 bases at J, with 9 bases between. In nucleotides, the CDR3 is TGTGCCAGCACCCCTTTGGCCGGGGAGCTGTTTTTT. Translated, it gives CASTPLAGELFF.

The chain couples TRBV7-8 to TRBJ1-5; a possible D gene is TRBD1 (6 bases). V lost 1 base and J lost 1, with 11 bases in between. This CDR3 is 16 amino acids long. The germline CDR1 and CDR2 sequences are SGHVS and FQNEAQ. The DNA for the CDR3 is TGTGCCAGCAGCTTAGACAGGGTTGCCAGCAATCAGCCCCAGCATTTT. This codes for CASSLDRVASNQPQHF.